The T cell receptor beta chain under discussion was sequenced for a study of technical replicates of blood from a few donors. Clones were sequenced by immunoSEQ multiplex PCR, and TCRdb holds only the in-frame ones, with some missing. The sample comprises about 82,000 clones, roughly 95% of which are singletons, and about 0.41% rests with the top ten. Germline V gene data show CDR1 as SGHAT and CDR2 as FQNNGV. This CDR3 has 15 amino acids. V was clipped by 1 base and J by 6 bases, with 14 bases between them. The rearrangement joins TRBV11-2 to TRBJ2-3, with TRBD1 as a possible D gene (6 bases). The sample taken for sequencing was T cells isolated from PBMCs. This sequence originates from a human donor in good health. The CDR3 loop reads CASSLAHREGDTQYF. For the CDR3, the DNA is TGTGCCAGCAGCTTAGCACACAGGGAAGGGGATACGCAGTATTTT.